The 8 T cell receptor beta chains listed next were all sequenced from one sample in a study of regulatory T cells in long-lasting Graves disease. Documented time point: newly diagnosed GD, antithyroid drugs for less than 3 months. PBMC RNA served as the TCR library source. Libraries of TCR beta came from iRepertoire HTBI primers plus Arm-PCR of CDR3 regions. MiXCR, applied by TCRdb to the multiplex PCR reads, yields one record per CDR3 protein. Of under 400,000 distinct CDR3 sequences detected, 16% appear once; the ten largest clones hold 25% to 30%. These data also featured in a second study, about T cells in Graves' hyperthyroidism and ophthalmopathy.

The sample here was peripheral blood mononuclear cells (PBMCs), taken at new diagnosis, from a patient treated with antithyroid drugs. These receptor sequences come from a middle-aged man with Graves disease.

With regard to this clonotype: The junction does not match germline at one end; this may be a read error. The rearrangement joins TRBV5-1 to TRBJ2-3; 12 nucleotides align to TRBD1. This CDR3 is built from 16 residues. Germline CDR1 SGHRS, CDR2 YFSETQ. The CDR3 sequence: CASSREGQGANNEQSF. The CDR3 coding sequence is TGCGCCAGCAGTCGGGAGGGACAGGGGGCAAACAATGAGCAGTCCTTC. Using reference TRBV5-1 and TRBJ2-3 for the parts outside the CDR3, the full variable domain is KAGVTQTPRYLIKTRGQQVTLSCSPISGHRSVSWYQQTPGQGLQFLFEYFSETQRNKGNFPGRFSGRQFSNSRSEMNVSTLELGDSALYLCASSREGQGANNEQSFGPGTRLTVL.

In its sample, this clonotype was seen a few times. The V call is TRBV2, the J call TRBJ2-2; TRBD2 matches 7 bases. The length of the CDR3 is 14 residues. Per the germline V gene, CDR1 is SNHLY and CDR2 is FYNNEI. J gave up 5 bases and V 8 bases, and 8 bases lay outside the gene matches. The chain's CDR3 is CASGRAGRTGELFF. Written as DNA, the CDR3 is TGTGCCAGCGGGAGAGCGGGGAGGACCGGGGAGCTGTTTTTT.

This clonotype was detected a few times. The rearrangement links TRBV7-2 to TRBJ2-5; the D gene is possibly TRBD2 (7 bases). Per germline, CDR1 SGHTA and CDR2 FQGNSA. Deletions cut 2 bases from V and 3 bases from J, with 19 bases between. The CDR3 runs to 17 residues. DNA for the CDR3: TGTGCCAGCAGCTTAAAGGGTCGGGGGGCCATAAAAGAGACCCAGTACTTC. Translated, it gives CASSLKGRGAIKETQYF.

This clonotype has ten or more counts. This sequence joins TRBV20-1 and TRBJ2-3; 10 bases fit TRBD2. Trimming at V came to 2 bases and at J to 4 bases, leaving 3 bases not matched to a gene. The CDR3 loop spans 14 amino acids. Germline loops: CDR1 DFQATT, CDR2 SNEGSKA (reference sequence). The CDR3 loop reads CSARQGLASDTQYF. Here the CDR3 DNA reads TGCAGTGCTAGACAGGGACTAGCGTCAGATACGCAGTATTTT.

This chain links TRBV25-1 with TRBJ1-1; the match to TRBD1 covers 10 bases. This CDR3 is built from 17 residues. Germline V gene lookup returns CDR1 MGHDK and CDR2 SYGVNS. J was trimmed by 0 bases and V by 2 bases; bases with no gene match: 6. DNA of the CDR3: TGTGCCAGCAGTGAACTCGGGACAGGGGATATGAACACTGAAGCTTTCTTT. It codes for CASSELGTGDMNTEAFF.

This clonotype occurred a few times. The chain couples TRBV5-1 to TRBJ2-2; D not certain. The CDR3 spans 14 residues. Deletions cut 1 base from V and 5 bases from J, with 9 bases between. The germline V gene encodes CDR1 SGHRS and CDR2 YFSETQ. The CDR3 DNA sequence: TGCGCCAGCAGCTTGTCCCTCTCAACCGGGGAGCTGTTTTTT. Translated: CASSLSLSTGELFF.

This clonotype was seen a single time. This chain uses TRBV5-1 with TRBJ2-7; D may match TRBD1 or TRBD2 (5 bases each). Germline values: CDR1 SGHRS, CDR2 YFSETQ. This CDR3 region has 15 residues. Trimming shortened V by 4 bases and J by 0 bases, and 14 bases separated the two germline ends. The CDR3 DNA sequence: TGCGCCAGCAGCAGTCCGGGACCCAGCTCCTACGAGCAGTACTTC. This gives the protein CASSSPGPSSYEQYF.

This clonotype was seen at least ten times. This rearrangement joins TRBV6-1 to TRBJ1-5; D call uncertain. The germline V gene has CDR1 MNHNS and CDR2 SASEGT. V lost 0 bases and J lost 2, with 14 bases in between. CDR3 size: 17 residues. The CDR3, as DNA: TGTGCCAGCAGTGAAGCGCTTCGTCAAGGAGGCAATCAGCCCCAGCATTTT. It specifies CASSEALRQGGNQPQHF.